This TCR beta chain was found in a study of blood T cell repertoires in COVID-19. Study background: Collection of acute and convalescent COVID-19 samples took place in the United States, Italy and Spain. T cells, B-cell-depleted T cells, or PBMCs provided the cDNA or gDNA that served as material.

With 5 bases clipped from V and 4 bases from J, the junction kept 8 bases outside the gene matches. The CDR3 runs to 17 residues. Germline CDR1 is SGHNT and CDR2 is YENEEA. Original data processing: The assay estimated nucleated cells by amplifying reference gene primers. Here immunoSEQ multiplex PCR was the method, and the copy in TCRdb shows in-frame clones only, minus some. Clone size and the V and J calls come from that table; the DNA yielded D and trimming. Of around 130,000 clones in the sample, 75% to 90% were seen once. The V call is TRBV11-3, the J call TRBJ2-5; 15 bases agree with TRBD2. The TCR originated in a man between 65 and 85 years old with active or convalescent COVID-19. Sequencing input: peripheral blood. CDR3: CASSKGQGLAGGETQYF. As DNA, the CDR3 is TGTGCCAGCAGCAAAGGGCAGGGACTAGCGGGAGGAGAGACCCAGTACTTC.